Listed below are T cell receptor beta chains from one sample, sequenced in a study of shared clonotypes between healthy human individuals. TCRdb keeps only in-frame clones here, not all; method: immunoSEQ multiplex PCR. The sample consists of about 1,800,000 clones, approximately 94% of them appearing once. Sequencing used naive CD8+ T cells sorted from blood. The source is a man between 18 and 35 years old in good health. Both conserved end residues are trimmed from each CDR3.

v_call: TRBV4-3
j_call: TRBJ2-3
cdr3_aa: ASSPGTYGSGTDTQY

v_call: TRBV5-1
j_call: TRBJ2-5
cdr3_aa: ASSLVSTRETQY

v_call: TRBV9
j_call: TRBJ2-7
cdr3_aa: ASSVDPVTTYEQY

v_call: TRBV28
j_call: TRBJ1-1
cdr3_aa: ASAKTAGGKVNTEAF

v_call: TRBV9
j_call: TRBJ1-1
cdr3_aa: ASTPMNTEAF

v_call: TRBV6-4
j_call: TRBJ1-5
cdr3_aa: ASSDSKWGQPLGYRSNQPQH

v_call: TRBV4-2
j_call: TRBJ2-7
cdr3_aa: ASSLGGVSEQY

v_call: TRBV6-5
j_call: TRBJ2-7
cdr3_aa: ASSYGTSGSYEQY

v_call: TRBV5-8
j_call: TRBJ1-2
cdr3_aa: ASSLTRTGFNYGYT

v_call: TRBV7-9
j_call: TRBJ2-7
cdr3_aa: ASSPRTDEQY

v_call: TRBV7-9
j_call: TRBJ2-5
cdr3_aa: ASSLWEGQLKETQY

v_call: TRBV11-3
j_call: TRBJ2-1
cdr3_aa: ASSLGVGLAGGSEQF

v_call: TRBV28
j_call: TRBJ1-5
cdr3_aa: ASSFRGPSNQPQH

v_call: TRBV5-4
j_call: TRBJ1-3
cdr3_aa: ASSSWTGGFSGNTIY

v_call: TRBV11-2
j_call: TRBJ2-3
cdr3_aa: ASSQAGEAGADTQY

v_call: TRBV7-2
j_call: TRBJ1-6
cdr3_aa: ASSLTGGGNSPLH

v_call: TRBV9
j_call: TRBJ2-7
cdr3_aa: ASSVGIGTYEQY

v_call: TRBV7-8
j_call: TRBJ1-3
cdr3_aa: ASSLDGTDGNTIY

v_call: TRBV19
j_call: TRBJ1-2
cdr3_aa: ASSSVDSYGYT

v_call: TRBV2
j_call: TRBJ2-7
cdr3_aa: ASGDYEQY